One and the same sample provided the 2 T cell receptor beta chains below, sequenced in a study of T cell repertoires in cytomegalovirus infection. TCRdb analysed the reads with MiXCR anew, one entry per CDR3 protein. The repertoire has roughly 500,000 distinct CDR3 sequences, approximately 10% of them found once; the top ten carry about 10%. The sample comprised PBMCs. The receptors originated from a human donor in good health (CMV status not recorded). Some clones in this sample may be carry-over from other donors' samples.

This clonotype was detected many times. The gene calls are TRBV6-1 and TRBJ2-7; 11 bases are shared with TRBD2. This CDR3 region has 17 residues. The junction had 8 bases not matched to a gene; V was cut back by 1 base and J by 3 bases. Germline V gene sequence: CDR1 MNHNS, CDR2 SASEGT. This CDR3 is CASSEGRRLAGIYEQYF. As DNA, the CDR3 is TGTGCCAGCAGTGAAGGCAGGCGACTAGCGGGAATCTACGAGCAGTACTTC.

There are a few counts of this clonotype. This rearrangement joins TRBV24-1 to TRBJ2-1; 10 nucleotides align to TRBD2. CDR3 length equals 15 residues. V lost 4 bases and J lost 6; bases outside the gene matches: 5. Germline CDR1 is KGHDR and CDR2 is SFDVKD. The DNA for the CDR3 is TGTGCCACCAGTGAAGTAACTAGCGGGACCAATGAGCAGTTCTTC. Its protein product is CATSEVTSGTNEQFF.